This T cell receptor (beta chain) appears in the sequencing data of a study of control samples from healthy donors and cancer patients (dated by TCRdb to 2020 to 2021). Library preparation employed the immunoSEQ multiplex PCR assay. TCRdb's version of the immuneACCESS table is confined to in-frame rearrangements and falls short of the full clone set. An unresolved V gene accounts for under half of the shortfall where checked; the remainder is of unknown origin. This sample lists 130,000 to 150,000 clones; around 90% were detected once. 11% of the sample goes to the ten largest clones. Of note for this clone: What this receptor recognizes is not known. One base away there is no much larger clone; base qualities are not given.

The TCR originated in a man aged 25 to 45 in good health. The sample comprised blood.

The bases read TGTGCCATCTCCGGGACAGACTCCCCCTACGAGCAGTACTTC. Its product reads: CAISGTDSPYEQYF. This receptor chain uses TRBV10-3 and TRBJ2-7; 7 bases in the middle match TRBD1. At the junction V is shortened by 8 bases and J by 2 bases; bases outside the gene matches: 9. Based on the germline V gene, the CDR1 and CDR2 sequences are ENHRY and SYGVKD. Spanning cysteine to phenylalanine, the CDR3 consists of 14 amino acids. Just the 42-base CDR3 DNA is kept, in frame starting at base 1.